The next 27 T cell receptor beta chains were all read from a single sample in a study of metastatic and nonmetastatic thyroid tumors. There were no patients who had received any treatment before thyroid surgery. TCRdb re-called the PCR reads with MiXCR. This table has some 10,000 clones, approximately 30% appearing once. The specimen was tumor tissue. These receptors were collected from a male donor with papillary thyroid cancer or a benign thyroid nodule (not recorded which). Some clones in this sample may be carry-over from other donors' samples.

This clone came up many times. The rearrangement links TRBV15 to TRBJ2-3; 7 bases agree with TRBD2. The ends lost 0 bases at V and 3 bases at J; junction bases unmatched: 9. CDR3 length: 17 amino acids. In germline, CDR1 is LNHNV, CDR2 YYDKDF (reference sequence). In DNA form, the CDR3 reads TGTGCCACCAGCAGAGATGGGGCTAGCGGCCTTACAGATACGCAGTATTTT. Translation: CATSRDGASGLTDTQYF.

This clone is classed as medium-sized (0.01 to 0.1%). CDR3 amino acids: CSASRNSGGNQPQHF. In DNA form, the CDR3 reads TGCAGTGCTAGCAGAAATTCAGGAGGCAATCAGCCCCAGCATTTT. The chain couples TRBV20-1 to TRBJ1-5; D uncertain. The germline V gene encodes CDR1 DFQATT and CDR2 SNEGSKA (reference sequence). This CDR3 has 15 amino acids. V was cut by 3 bases and J by 2 bases, with 14 bases left in between.

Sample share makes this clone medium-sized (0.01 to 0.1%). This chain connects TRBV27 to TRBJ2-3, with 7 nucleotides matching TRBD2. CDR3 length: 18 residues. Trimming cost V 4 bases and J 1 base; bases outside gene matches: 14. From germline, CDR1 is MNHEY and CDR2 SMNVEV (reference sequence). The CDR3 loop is CASSSTYNAGARTDTQYF. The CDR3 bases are TGTGCCAGCAGTTCCACTTATAACGCGGGAGCCCGCACAGATACGCAGTATTTT.

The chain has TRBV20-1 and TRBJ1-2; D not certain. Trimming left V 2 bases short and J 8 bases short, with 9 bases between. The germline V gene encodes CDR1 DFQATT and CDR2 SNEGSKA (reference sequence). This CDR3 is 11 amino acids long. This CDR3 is CSARSHVGYTF. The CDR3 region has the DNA TGCAGTGCTAGAAGCCACGTGGGCTACACCTTC.

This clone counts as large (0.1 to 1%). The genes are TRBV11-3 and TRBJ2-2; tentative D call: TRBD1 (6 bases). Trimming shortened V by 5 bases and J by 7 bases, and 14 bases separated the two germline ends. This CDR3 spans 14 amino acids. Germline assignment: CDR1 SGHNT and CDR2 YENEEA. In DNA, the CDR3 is TGTGCCAGCAGCCTCAGGGGTAGGAACGGGGAGCTGTTTTTT. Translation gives CASSLRGRNGELFF.

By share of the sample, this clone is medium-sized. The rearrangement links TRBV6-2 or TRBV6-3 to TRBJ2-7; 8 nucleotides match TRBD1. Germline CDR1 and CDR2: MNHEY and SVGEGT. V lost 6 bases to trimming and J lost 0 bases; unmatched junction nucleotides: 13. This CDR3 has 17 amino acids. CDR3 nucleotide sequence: TGTGCCAGCAGCACATTCCTTCCGGGACAGGCCTCCTACGAGCAGTACTTC. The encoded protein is CASSTFLPGQASYEQYF.

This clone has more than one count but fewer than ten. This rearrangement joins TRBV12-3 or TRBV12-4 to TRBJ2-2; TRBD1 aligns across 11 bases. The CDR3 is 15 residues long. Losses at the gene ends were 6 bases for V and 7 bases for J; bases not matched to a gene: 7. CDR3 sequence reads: CASRPDRGLVGELFF. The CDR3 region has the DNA TGTGCCAGCAGGCCGGACAGGGGGCTTGTCGGGGAGCTGTTTTTT.

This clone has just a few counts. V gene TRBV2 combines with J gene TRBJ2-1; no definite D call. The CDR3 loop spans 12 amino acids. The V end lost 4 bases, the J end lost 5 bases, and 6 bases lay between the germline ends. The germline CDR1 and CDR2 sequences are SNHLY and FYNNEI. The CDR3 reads CASSAWHNEQFF. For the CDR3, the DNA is TGTGCCAGCAGTGCCTGGCACAATGAGCAGTTCTTC.

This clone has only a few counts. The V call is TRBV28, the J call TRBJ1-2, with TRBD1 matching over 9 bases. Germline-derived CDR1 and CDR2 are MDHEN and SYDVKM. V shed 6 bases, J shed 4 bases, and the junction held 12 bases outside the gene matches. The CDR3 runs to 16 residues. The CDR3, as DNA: TGTGCCAGCAGACCAGACAGGGGGACCCTTATCTATGGCTACACCTTC. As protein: CASRPDRGTLIYGYTF.

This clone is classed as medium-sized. The CDR3 spells CASSALIAGGPGELFF. The CDR3 bases are TGTGCCAGCAGTGCCCTAATAGCGGGAGGGCCCGGGGAGCTGTTTTTT. The chain employs TRBV6-1 and TRBJ2-2; 11 bases fit TRBD2. CDR1 is MNHNS, CDR2 SASEGT, per germline. The CDR3 has 16 amino acids. The junction had 7 bases not matched to a gene; V was cut back by 4 bases and J by 6 bases.

Here the CDR3 DNA reads TGTGCCAGCAGTTTAGAGGGACAGAACACAGATACGCAGTATTTT. This gives the protein CASSLEGQNTDTQYF. V and J are TRBV12-3 or TRBV12-4 and TRBJ2-3; 7 bases are shared with TRBD1. The CDR3 consists of 15 residues. Losses at the gene ends were 1 base for V and 2 bases for J; bases not matched to a gene: 3.

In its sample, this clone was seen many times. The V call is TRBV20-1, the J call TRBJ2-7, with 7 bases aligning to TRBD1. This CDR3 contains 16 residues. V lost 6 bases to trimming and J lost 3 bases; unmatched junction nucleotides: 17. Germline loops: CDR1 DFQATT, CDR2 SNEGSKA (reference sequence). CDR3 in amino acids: CSALFPEQGLSYEQYF. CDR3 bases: TGCAGTGCCCTATTTCCCGAACAGGGGTTGAGCTACGAGCAGTACTTC.

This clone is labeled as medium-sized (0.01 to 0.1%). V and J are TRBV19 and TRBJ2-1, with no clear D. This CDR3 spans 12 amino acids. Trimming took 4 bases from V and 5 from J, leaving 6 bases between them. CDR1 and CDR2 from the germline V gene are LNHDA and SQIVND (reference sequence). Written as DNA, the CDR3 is TGTGCCAGTAGTAAAAGAAACAATGAGCAGTTCTTC. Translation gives CASSKRNNEQFF.

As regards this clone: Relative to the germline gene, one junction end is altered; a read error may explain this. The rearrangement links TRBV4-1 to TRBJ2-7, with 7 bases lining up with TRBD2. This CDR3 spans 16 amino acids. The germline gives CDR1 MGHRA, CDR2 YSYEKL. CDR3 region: CACSQVGTSEKNEQYF. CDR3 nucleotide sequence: TGCGCCTGCAGCCAAGTCGGAACTAGCGAGAAGAACGAGCAGTACTTC.

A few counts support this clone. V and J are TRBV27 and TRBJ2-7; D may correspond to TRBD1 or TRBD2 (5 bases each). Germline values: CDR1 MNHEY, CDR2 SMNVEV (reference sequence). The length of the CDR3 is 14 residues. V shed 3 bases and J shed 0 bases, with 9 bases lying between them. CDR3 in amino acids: CASSFGGPSYEQYF. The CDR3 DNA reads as TGTGCCAGCAGTTTTGGGGGACCCTCCTACGAGCAGTACTTC.

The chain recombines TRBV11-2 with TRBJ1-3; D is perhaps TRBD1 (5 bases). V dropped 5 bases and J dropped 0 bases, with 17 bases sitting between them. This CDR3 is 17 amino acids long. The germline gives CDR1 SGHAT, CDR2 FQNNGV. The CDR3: CASSPRGESPSGNTIYF. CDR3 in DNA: TGTGCCAGCAGCCCCCGAGGGGAGTCACCCTCTGGAAACACCATATATTTT.

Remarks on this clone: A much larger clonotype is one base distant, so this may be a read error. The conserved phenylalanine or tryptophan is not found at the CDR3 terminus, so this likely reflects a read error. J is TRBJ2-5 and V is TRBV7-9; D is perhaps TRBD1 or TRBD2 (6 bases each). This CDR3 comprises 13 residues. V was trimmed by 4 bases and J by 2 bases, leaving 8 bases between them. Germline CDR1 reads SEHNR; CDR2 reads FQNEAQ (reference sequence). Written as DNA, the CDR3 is TGTGCCAGCAGCTGGGGGGCTCAAGAGACCCAGTACCTC. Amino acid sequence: CASSWGAQETQYL.

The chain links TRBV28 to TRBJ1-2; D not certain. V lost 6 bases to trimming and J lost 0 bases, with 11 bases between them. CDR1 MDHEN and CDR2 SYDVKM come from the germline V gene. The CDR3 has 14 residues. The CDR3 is CASSPGRSNYGYTF. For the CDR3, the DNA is TGTGCCAGCAGCCCGGGCAGGTCTAACTATGGCTACACCTTC.

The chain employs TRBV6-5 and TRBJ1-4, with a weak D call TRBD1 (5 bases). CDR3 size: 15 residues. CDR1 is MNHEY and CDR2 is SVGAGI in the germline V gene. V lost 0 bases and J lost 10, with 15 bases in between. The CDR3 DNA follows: TGTGCCAGCAGTTACTCATGGGACGCCGTGACAAAACTGTTTTTT. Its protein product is CASSYSWDAVTKLFF.

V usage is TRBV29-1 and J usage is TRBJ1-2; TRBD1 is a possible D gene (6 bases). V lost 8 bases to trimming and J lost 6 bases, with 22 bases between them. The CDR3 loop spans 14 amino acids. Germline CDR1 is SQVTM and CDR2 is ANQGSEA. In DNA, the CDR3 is TGCAGCACCCTCCGCCGGGACACAAAAGATGGCTACACCTTC. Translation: CSTLRRDTKDGYTF.

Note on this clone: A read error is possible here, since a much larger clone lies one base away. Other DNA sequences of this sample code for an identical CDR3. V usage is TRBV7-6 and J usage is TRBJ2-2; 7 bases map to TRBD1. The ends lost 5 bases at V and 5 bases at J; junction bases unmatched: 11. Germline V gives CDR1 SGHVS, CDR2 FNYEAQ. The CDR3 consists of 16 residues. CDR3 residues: CASSPRQGVWTGELFF. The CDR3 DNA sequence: TGTGCCAGCAGCCCCAGACAGGGTGTATGGACCGGGGAGCTGTTTTTT.

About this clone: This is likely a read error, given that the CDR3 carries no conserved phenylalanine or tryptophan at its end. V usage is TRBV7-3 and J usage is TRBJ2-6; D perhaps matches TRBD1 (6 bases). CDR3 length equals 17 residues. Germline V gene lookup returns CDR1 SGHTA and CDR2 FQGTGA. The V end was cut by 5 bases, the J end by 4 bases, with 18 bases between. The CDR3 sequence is CASSPARAGAGANVLTL. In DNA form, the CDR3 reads TGTGCCAGCAGCCCCGCCCGGGCAGGGGCGGGGGCCAACGTCCTGACTTTA.

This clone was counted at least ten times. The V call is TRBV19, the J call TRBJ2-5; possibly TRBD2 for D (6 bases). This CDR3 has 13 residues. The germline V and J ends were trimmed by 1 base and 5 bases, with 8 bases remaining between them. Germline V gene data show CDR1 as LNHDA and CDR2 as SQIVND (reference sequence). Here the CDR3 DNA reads TGTGCCAGTAGTATAGGGGGGGAGGAGACCCAGTACTTC. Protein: CASSIGGEETQYF.

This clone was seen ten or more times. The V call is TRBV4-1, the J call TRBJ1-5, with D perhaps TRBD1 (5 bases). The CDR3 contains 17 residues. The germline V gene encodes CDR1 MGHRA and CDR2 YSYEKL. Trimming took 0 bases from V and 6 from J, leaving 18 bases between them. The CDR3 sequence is CASSQDPHQGVGQPQHF. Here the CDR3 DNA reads TGCGCCAGCAGCCAAGATCCTCATCAGGGAGTCGGTCAGCCCCAGCATTTT.

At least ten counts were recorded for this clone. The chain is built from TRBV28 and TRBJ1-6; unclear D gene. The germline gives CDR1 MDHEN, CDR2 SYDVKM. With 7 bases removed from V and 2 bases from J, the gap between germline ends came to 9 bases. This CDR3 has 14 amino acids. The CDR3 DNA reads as TGTGCCAGCAACAGTCTGCCCTATAATTCACCCCTCCACTTT. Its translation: CASNSLPYNSPLHF.

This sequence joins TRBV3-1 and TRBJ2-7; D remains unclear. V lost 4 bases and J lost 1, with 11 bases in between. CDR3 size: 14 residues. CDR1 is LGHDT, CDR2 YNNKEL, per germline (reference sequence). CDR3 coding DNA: TGTGCCAGCAGCCTTCCGGGCTCATCCTACGAGCAGTACTTC. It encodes CASSLPGSSYEQYF.

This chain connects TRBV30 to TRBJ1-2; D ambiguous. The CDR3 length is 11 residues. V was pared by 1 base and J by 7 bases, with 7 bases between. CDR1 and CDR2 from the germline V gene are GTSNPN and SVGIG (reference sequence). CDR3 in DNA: TGTGCCTGGAGTGGGGCAGGTGGCTACACCTTC. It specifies CAWSGAGGYTF.